The next 8 T cell receptor beta chains were all read from a single sample in a study of CD8+CD57+ T cells in acquired aplastic anemia. Individuals selected for sequencing had exhibited CD8+CD57+ cell expansion on flow cytometry. Both TCR beta VDJ combination and CDR3 sequence profiling were carried out. Genomic DNA was the template for this profiling. TCRdb itself ran the reads through MiXCR, one entry per CDR3 protein. The table includes roughly 190,000 distinct CDR3 sequences, roughly half detected once. Sequencing used sorted CD4+, CD8+, or CD8+CD57+ T cells (not recorded which) from PBMCs. All receptors derive from a human donor with aplastic anemia.

This clonotype was seen repeatedly, ten times or more. The V gene is TRBV12-3 or TRBV12-4, the J gene TRBJ2-7, with 7 positions matching TRBD2. This CDR3 has 13 amino acids. Trimming removed 3 bases from V and 6 bases from J; junction bases left unmatched: 5. The CDR3 nucleotides read TGTGCCAGCAGTTTCGAAGGGACTACCGAGCAGTACTTC. Amino acid sequence: CASSFEGTTEQYF.

This clonotype was recorded a few times. The rearrangement joins TRBV6-5 to TRBJ2-5; TRBD2 matches at 8 bases. V shed 0 bases, J shed 9 bases, and the junction held 6 bases outside the gene matches. Germline V CDR1 and CDR2: MNHEY, SVGAGI. The CDR3 is 14 residues long. CDR3 amino acids: CASSYSNSGEAQYF. In nucleotides, the CDR3 is TGTGCCAGCAGTTACTCGAATAGCGGGGAGGCCCAGTACTTC.

This clonotype was seen ten or more times. This chain uses TRBV9 with TRBJ2-7; D possibly corresponds to TRBD2 (6 bases). The CDR3 is 14 residues long. The germline V gene has CDR1 SGDLS and CDR2 YYNGEE. V shed 4 bases and J shed 4 bases, with 15 bases lying between them. The CDR3 region is CASSPQTEGYEQYF. The CDR3 DNA follows: TGTGCCAGCAGCCCCCAAACGGAGGGATACGAGCAGTACTTC.

The chain links TRBV19 to TRBJ2-7, with TRBD2 as a possible D gene (5 bases). The V end was cut by 8 bases, the J end by 3 bases, with 17 bases between. CDR1 and CDR2 from the germline V gene are LNHDA and SQIVND (reference sequence). CDR3 length: 14 amino acids. In nucleotides, the CDR3 is TGTGCCAGTCCCCGTCGGGATCGACACTACGAGCAGTACTTC. It specifies CASPRRDRHYEQYF.

This clonotype was found many times. J is TRBJ1-1 and V is TRBV6-5; a possible D gene is TRBD1 (5 bases). This CDR3 spans 14 amino acids. Germline V lookup: CDR1 MNHEY, CDR2 SVGAGI. The V end was cut by 0 bases, the J end by 6 bases, with 11 bases between. CDR3 bases: TGTGCCAGCAGTTACTCCCTACGGGGGGCTGAAGCTTTCTTT. Its translation is CASSYSLRGAEAFF.

With regard to this clonotype: This may arise from a read error, as a much more abundant clone is one base away. Here the CDR3 omits its conserved ending phenylalanine or tryptophan, so a read error is the likely source. The chain joins TRBV12-5 to TRBJ1-2; no clear D gene. V was clipped by 5 bases and J by 4 bases, with 14 bases between them. CDR3 size: 14 residues. The V gene's germline CDR1 is LGHNT and CDR2 FRNRAP. In DNA form, the CDR3 reads TGTGCTAGTGGTGATCGGGTCGGTGGCTATGGCTACACCCTC. Its protein is CASGDRVGGYGYTL.

This clonotype has just one count. The chain combines TRBV5-4 with TRBJ1-6; 8 bases map to TRBD1. Germline V gene lookup returns CDR1 SGHNT and CDR2 YYREEE (reference sequence). The V segment lost 0 bases and the J segment 9 bases; nucleotides outside the gene matches: 8. The CDR3 is made up of 16 amino acids. The CDR3 nucleotides read TGTGCCAGCAGCTTGGCCAAGACAGGGGAAGGTTCACCCCTCCACTTT. Its translation is CASSLAKTGEGSPLHF.

V usage is TRBV29-1 and J usage is TRBJ2-3; 8 nucleotides align to TRBD2. The ends lost 4 bases at V and 0 bases at J; junction bases unmatched: 12. The CDR3 is made up of 17 amino acids. Germline V gives CDR1 SQVTM, CDR2 ANQGSEA. The CDR3 sequence: CSVVGSGEDPSTDTQYF. The CDR3 DNA sequence: TGCAGCGTTGTAGGTAGCGGGGAGGACCCTAGCACAGATACGCAGTATTTT.